This section outlines one TCR beta chain sequence together with its context. The data derive from a study of blood T cell repertoires in COVID-19. Study summary: Nucleic acid was either cDNA or gDNA, and it came from T cells, B-cell-depleted T cells, or PBMCs.

As originally analysed: Reference gene primers were amplified, and this amplification served to estimate nucleated cell counts. Some clones are missing from TCRdb's copy, which holds only in-frame ones; the method was immunoSEQ multiplex PCR. V and J calls and clone size are those listed in that table; D and trimming were worked out from the DNA. Of about 440,000 clones in the sample, approximately 88% were seen once. Trimming stripped 0 bases from V and 7 bases from J, with 11 bases between. The CDR3 is 14 amino acids. Germline assignment: CDR1 SEHNR and CDR2 FQNEAQ (reference sequence). The chain uses TRBV7-9 and TRBJ2-3, with D possibly being TRBD1 (6 bases). This receptor was obtained from a woman between 45 and 60 years old with COVID-19, enrolled during active disease. Sequenced material: peripheral blood. The CDR3, as DNA: TGTGCCAGCAGCTTAGCGGGGGCGCGGCATACGCAGTATTTT. It specifies CASSLAGARHTQYF.